This TCR beta chain was identified in a study of identical twins. The V gene lost 5 bases and the J gene lost 1 base, with 11 bases spanning the gap. Germline-derived CDR1 and CDR2 are MNHEY and SMNVEV (reference sequence). The CDR3 has 14 residues. Study observations and caveats: With abundant cord blood beta clonotypes, insertions were fewer; memory repertoires showed no such pattern. The same donors were not followed; conclusions instead depended on cross-sectional statistical analysis.

Via MiXCR, TCRdb re-called the 5' RACE reads, giving one row per CDR3 protein. In the table there are approximately 250,000 distinct CDR3 sequences, around 6.5% of which are singletons. This clonotype has just a few counts. Its specificity is unknown. This sample also belongs to another study, concerning T cells expressing NK-cell markers.

The source is a young woman in good health. The chain recombines TRBV27 with TRBJ1-1; no clear D. Sequenced material: CD8+ T cells sorted from blood. The chain's CDR3 is CASSLAGQNTEAFF. As DNA, the CDR3 is TGTGCCAGCAGTCTAGCAGGCCAGAACACTGAAGCTTTCTTT.